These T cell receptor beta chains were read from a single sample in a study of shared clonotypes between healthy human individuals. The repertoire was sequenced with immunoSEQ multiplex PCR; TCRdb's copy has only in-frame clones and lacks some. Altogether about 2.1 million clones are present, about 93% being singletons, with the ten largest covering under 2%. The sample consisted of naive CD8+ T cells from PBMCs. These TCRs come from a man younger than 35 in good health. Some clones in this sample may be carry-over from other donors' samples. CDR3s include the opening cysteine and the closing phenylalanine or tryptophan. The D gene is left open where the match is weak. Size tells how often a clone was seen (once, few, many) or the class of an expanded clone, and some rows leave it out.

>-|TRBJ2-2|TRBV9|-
CASSVEGVRNTGELFF
TGTGCCAGCAGCGTAGAGGGGGTCAGGAACACCGGGGAGCTGTTTTTT
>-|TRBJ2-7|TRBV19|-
CASSPPRSYEQYF
TGTGCCAGTAGTCCCCCGAGAAGCTACGAGCAGTACTTC
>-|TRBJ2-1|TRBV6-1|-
CASGDWRGLDEQFF
TGTGCCAGCGGCGACTGGAGGGGCTTGGATGAGCAGTTCTTC
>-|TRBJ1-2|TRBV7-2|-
CASSLLTDPSYGYTF
TGTGCCAGCAGCTTACTAACGGATCCTAGCTATGGCTACACCTTC
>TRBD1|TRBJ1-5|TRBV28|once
CASSKTGGYSNQPQHF
TGTGCCAGCAGTAAAACAGGGGGTTATAGCAATCAGCCCCAGCATTTT
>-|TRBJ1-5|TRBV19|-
CASSIDHRSSNQPQHF
TGTGCCAGTAGTATAGATCACAGGTCTAGCAATCAGCCCCAGCATTTT
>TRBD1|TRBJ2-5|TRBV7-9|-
CASSWPGQGPQETQYF
TGTGCCAGCAGCTGGCCGGGACAGGGGCCCCAAGAGACCCAGTACTTC
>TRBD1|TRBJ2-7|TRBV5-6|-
CASSWTGNYEQYF
TGTGCCAGCAGCTGGACAGGGAACTACGAGCAGTACTTC
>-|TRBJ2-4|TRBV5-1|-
CASSPTNSQAKNIQYF
TGCGCCAGCAGCCCAACTAATAGCCAAGCCAAAAACATTCAGTACTTC
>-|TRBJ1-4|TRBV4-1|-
CASSQIGGGVREKLFF
TGCGCCAGCAGCCAAATCGGGGGCGGGGTAAGGGAAAAACTGTTTTTT
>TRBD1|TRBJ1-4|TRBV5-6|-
CASSLGPGTGNEKLFF
TGTGCCAGCAGCTTAGGGCCCGGGACAGGGAACGAAAAACTGTTTTTT
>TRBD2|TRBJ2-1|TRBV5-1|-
CASSTSGRSSYNEQFF
TGCGCCAGCAGCACCAGCGGGAGGTCCTCCTACAATGAGCAGTTCTTC
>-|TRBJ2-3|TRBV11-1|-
CASSPTRYRYTDTQYF
TGTGCCAGCAGCCCGACTCGGTATCGCTACACAGATACGCAGTATTTT
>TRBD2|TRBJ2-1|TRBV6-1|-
CASRPGLAAYNEQFF
TGTGCCAGCAGGCCGGGACTAGCAGCCTACAATGAGCAGTTCTTC
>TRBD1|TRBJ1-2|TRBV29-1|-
CSVGILGTGYGYTF
TGCAGCGTGGGTATCTTGGGGACAGGCTATGGCTACACCTTC
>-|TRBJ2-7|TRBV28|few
CASSLGRSYEQYF
TGTGCCAGCAGTTTGGGCAGGTCCTACGAGCAGTACTTC
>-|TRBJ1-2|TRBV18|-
CASSPNSAGMNYGYTF
TGTGCCAGCTCACCAAACTCCGCAGGGATGAACTATGGCTACACCTTC
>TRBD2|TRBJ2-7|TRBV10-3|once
CAISQLAGAKSGAPSYEQYF
TGTGCCATCAGTCAGCTAGCGGGAGCAAAGTCTGGGGCTCCCTCCTACGAGCAGTACTTC
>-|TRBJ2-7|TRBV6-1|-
CASSFFTSSSYEQYF
TGTGCCAGCAGTTTCTTTACGAGTAGCTCCTACGAGCAGTACTTC
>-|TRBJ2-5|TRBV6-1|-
CASWGAETETQYF
TGTGCCAGCTGGGGGGCAGAGACGGAGACCCAGTACTTC
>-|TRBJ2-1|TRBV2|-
CASSVRGGHAQFF
TGTGCCAGCAGCGTCAGGGGGGGCCATGCGCAGTTCTTC
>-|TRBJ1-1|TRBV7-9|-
CASSRGAEAFF
TGTGCCAGCAGCCGTGGGGCTGAAGCTTTCTTT
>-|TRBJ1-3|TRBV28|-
CATRRAHSGNTIYF
TGTGCCACCAGGAGAGCACACTCTGGAAACACCATATATTTT
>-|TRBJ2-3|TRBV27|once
CASSILQGGTDTQYF
TGTGCCAGCAGTATACTACAGGGTGGCACAGATACGCAGTATTTT
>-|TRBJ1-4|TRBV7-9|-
CASSTRQTTNEKLFF
TGTGCCAGCAGCACGAGACAGACAACTAATGAAAAACTGTTTTTT
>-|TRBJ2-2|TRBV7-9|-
CASSRGIDTGELFF
TGTGCCAGCAGCCGGGGAATAGACACCGGGGAGCTGTTTTTT
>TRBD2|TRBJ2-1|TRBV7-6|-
CASSFSASGSYSYNEQFF
TGTGCCAGCAGCTTTTCGGCTAGCGGGAGCTATTCCTACAATGAGCAGTTCTTC
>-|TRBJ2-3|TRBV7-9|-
CASRSGSRTDTQYF
TGTGCCAGCAGGAGCGGCAGTCGCACAGATACGCAGTATTTT
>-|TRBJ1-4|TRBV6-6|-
CASSPRGQSRNEKLFF
TGTGCCAGCAGCCCCAGAGGACAGAGTCGTAATGAAAAACTGTTTTTT
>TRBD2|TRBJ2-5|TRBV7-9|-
CASSLRLAAQETQYF
TGTGCCAGCAGCTTACGGCTAGCGGCTCAAGAGACCCAGTACTTC
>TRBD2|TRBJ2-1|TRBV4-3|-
CASSHGVAGSYNEQFF
TGCGCCAGCAGCCATGGGGTAGCGGGCTCCTACAATGAGCAGTTCTTC
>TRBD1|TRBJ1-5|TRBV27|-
CASMFITGAGSNQPQHF
TGTGCCAGCATGTTTATTACAGGGGCCGGGAGTAATCAGCCCCAGCATTTT
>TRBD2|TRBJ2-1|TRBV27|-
CASSDRLAGDEQFF
TGTGCCAGCAGCGATCGACTAGCGGGAGATGAGCAGTTCTTC
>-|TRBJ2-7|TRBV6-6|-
CASRDWGIYEQYF
TGTGCCAGCAGGGACTGGGGTATTTACGAGCAGTACTTC
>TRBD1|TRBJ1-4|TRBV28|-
CASSLRGLYEKLFF
TGTGCCAGCAGTCTCAGGGGGCTTTATGAAAAACTGTTTTTT
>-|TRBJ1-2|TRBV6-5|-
CASSYLPGPGTHGYTF
TGTGCCAGCAGTTACCTCCCAGGGCCCGGGACGCACGGCTACACCTTC
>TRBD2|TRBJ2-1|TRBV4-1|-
CASSQVPGLYNEQFF
TGCGCCAGCAGCCAAGTTCCGGGACTATACAATGAGCAGTTCTTC